Listed here is a single TCR beta chain. This clone was observed a single time. Its antigen specificity is not known. Per-nucleotide qualities are absent, and no much larger clonotype sits a single base away. Libraries were built with the immunoSEQ multiplex PCR assay. In TCRdb, the immuneACCESS table is reduced to in-frame sequences with V and J assigned. These tables do not hold every clone; where another copy was compared, an unresolved V gene accounts for under half, and the others remain unexplained. The sample table shows some 89,000 clones, and about 89% are seen once. The ten biggest clones cover 20% to 25% of the sample. The record originates from a study of control samples from healthy donors and cancer patients (dated by TCRdb to 2020 to 2021). The junction carries 6 bases between V and J, which are trimmed by 7 bases and 2 bases respectively. The CDR3 holds 12 amino acids from the cysteine to the phenylalanine. Only the CDR3 portion is preserved as DNA: 36 bases, with reading frame beginning at the first base. CDR1 and CDR2 are drawn from the germline V gene (reference sequence): LNHDA, SQIVND.

In this chain, TRBV19 is recombined with TRBJ1-5; the D gene is unclear. Sequencing input: blood. The source of this sequence is a man aged 25-45 years in good health. The encoded CDR3 is CASNPGNQPQHF. The DNA sequence follows: TGTGCCAGTAACCCGGGCAATCAGCCCCAGCATTTT.